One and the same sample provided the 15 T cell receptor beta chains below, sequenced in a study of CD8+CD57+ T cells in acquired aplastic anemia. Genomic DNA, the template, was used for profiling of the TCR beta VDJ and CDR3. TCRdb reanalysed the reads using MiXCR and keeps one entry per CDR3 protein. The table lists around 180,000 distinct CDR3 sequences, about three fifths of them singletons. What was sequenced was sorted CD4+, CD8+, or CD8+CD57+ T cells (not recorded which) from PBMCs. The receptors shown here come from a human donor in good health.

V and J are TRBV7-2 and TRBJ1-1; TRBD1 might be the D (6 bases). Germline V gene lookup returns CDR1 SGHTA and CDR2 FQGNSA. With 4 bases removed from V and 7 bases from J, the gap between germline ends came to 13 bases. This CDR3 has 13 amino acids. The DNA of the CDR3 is TGTGCCAGCAGCTCAGGGACATTTAATGAAGCTTTCTTT. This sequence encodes CASSSGTFNEAFF.

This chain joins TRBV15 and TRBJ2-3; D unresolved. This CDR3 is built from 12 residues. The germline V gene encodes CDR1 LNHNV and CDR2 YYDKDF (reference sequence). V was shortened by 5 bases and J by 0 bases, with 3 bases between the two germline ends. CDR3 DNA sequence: TGTGCCACCAGCCCGAGCACAGATACGCAGTATTTT. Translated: CATSPSTDTQYF.

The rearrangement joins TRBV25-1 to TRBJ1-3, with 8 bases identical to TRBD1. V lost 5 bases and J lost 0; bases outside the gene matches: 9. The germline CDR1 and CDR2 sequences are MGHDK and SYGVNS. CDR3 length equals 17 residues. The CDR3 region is CASSNRQGMNSGNTIYF. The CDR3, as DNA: TGTGCCAGCAGTAACCGACAGGGGATGAACTCTGGAAACACCATATATTTT.

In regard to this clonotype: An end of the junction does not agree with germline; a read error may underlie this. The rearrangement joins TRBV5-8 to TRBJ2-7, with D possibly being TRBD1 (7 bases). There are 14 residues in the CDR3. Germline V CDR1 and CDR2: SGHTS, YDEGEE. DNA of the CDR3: TGTGCCAGCAGCCACGGACAGGAGGGGTACGAGCAGTACTTT. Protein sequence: CASSHGQEGYEQYF. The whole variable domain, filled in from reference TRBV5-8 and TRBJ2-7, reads EAGVTQSPTHLIKTRGQQATLRCSPISGHTSVYWYQQALGLGLQFLLWYDEGEERNRGNFPPRFSGRQFPNYSSELNVNALELEDSALYLCASSHGQEGYEQYFGPGTRLTVT.

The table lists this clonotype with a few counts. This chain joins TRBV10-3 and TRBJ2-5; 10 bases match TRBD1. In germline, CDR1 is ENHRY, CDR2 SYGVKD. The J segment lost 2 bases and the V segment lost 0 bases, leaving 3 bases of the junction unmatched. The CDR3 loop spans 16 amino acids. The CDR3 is CAISESTGGGQETQYF. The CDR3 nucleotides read TGTGCCATCAGTGAGTCGACAGGGGGCGGTCAAGAGACCCAGTACTTC.

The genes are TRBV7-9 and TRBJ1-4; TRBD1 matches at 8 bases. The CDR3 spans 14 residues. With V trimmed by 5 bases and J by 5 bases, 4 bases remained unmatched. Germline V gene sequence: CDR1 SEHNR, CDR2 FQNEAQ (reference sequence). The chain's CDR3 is CASSRDRGNEKLFF. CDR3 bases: TGTGCCAGCAGCAGAGACAGGGGAAATGAAAAACTGTTTTTT. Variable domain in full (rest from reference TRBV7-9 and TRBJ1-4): DTGVSQNPRHKITKRGQNVTFRCDPISEHNRLYWYRQTLGQGPEFLTYFQNEAQLEKSRLLSDRFSAERPKGSFSTLEIQRTEQGDSAMYLCASSRDRGNEKLFFGSGTQLSVL.

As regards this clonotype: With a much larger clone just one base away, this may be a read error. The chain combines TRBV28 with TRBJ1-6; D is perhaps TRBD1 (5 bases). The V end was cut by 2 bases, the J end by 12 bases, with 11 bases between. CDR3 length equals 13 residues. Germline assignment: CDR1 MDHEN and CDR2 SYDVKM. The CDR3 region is CASSLRGRIPLHF. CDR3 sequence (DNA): TGTGCCAGCAGTTTAAGGGGTCGGATACCCCTCCACTTT.

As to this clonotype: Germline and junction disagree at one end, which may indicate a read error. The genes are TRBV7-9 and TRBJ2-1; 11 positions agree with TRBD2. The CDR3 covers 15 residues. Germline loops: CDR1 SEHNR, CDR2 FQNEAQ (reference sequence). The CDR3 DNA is TGTGCCAGCAGCGTAGCGGGGGGGGGGTACAATGAGCAGTTCTTC. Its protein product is CASSVAGGGYNEQFF.

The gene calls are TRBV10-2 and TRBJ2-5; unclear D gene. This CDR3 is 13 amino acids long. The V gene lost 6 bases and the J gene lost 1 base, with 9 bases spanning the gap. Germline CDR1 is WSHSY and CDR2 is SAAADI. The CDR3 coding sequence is TGCGCCAGCAGGAAGTTAGCCCAAGAGACCCAGTACTTC. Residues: CASRKLAQETQYF.

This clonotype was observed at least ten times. The CDR3 sequence: CASSYGAGNTEAFF. The CDR3 nucleotides read TGTGCCAGCAGTTACGGGGCAGGGAATACTGAAGCTTTCTTT. V gene TRBV6-2 or TRBV6-3 combines with J gene TRBJ1-1; a weak D match, TRBD1 (5 bases). V shed 2 bases and J shed 5 bases, with 12 bases lying between them. The CDR3 is 14 amino acids. The germline V gene encodes CDR1 MNHEY and CDR2 SVGEGT.

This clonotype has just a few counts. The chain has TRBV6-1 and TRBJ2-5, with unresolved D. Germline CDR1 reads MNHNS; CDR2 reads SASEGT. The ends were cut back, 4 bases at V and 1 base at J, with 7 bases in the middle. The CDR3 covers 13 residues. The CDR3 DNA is TGTGCCAGCAGTGTTGGGATCCAAGAGACCCAGTACTTC. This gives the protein CASSVGIQETQYF.

This CDR3 reads CASSLATSSTDTQYF. For the CDR3, the DNA is TGCGCCAGCAGCTTGGCGACTTCTAGCACAGATACGCAGTATTTT. The chain joins TRBV5-1 to TRBJ2-3; no clear D. The length of the CDR3 is 15 residues. V was pared by 0 bases and J by 0 bases, with 8 bases between. Germline values: CDR1 SGHRS, CDR2 YFSETQ. Using reference TRBV5-1 and TRBJ2-3 for the parts outside the CDR3, the full variable domain is KAGVTQTPRYLIKTRGQQVTLSCSPISGHRSVSWYQQTPGQGLQFLFEYFSETQRNKGNFPGRFSGRQFSNSRSEMNVSTLELGDSALYLCASSLATSSTDTQYFGPGTRLTVL.

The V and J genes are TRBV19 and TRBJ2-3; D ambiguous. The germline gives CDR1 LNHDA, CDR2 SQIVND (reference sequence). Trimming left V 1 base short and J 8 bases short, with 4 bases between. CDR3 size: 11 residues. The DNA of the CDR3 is TGTGCCAGTAGTATAGGGATTACGCAGTATTTT. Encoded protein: CASSIGITQYF.

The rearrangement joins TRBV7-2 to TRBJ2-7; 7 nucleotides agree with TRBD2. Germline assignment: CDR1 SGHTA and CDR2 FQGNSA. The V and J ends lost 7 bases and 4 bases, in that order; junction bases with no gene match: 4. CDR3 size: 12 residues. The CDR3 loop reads CASTRDYYEQYF. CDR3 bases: TGTGCCAGCACCAGGGACTATTACGAGCAGTACTTC. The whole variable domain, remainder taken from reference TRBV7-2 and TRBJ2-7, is GAGVSQSPSNKVTEKGKDVELRCDPISGHTALYWYRQSLGQGLEFLIYFQGNSAPDKSGLPSDRFSAERTGGSVSTLTIQRTQQEDSAVYLCASTRDYYEQYFGPGTRLTVT.

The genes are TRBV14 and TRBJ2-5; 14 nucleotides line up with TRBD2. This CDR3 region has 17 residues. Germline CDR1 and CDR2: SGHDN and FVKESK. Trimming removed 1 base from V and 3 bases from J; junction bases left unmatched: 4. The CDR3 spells CASSQARLAGGKETQYF. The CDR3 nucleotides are TGTGCCAGCAGCCAAGCCCGACTAGCGGGAGGGAAAGAGACCCAGTACTTC. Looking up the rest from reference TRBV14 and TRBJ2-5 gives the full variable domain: EAGVTQFPSHSVIEKGQTVTLRCDPISGHDNLYWYRRVMGKEIKFLLHFVKESKQDESGMPNNRFLAERTGGTYSTLKVQPAELEDSGVYFCASSQARLAGGKETQYFGPGTRLLVL.